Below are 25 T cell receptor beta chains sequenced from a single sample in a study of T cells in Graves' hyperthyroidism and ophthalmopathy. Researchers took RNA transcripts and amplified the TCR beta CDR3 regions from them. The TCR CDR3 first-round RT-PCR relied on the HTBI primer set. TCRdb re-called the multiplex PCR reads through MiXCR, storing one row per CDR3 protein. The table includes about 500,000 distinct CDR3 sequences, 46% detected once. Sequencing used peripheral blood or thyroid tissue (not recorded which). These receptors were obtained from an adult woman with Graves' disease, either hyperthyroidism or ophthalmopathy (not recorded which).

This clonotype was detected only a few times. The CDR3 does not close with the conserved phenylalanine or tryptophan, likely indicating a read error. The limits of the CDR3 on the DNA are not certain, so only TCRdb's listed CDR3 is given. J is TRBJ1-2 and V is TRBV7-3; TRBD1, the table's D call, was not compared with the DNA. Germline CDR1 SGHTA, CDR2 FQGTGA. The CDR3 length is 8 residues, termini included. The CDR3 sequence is CASSLNPG.

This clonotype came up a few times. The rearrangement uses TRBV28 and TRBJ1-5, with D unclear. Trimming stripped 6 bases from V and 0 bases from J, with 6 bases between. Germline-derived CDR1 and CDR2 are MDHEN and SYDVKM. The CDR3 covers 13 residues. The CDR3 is CASRPSSNQPQHF. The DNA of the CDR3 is TGTGCCAGCAGGCCTAGTAGCAATCAGCCCCAGCATTTT.

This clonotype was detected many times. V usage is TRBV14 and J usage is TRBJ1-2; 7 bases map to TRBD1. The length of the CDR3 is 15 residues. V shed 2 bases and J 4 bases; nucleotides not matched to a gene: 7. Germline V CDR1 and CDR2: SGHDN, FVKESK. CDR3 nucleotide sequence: TGTGCCAGCAGCCAAACGACAGGGCTCGCCTATGGCTACACCTTC. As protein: CASSQTTGLAYGYTF.

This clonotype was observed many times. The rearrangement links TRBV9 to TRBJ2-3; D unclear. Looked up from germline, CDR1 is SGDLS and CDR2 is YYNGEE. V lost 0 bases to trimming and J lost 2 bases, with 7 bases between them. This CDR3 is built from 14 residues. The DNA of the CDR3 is TGTGCCAGCAGCGTAGTTCCCCTCACAGATACGCAGTATTTT. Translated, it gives CASSVVPLTDTQYF.

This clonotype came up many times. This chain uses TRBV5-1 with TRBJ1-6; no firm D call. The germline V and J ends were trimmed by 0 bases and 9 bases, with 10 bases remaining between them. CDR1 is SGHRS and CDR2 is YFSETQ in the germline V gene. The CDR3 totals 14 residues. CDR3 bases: TGCGCCAGCAGCTTGGGGGGAGGTAGTTCACCCCTCCACTTT. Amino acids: CASSLGGGSSPLHF.

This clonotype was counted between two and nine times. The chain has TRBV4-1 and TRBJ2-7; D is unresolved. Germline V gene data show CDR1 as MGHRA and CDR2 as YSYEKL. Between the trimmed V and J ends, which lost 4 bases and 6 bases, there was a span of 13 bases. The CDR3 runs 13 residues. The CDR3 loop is CASSRLQYVEQYF. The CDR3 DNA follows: TGCGCCAGCAGCCGATTACAGTACGTCGAGCAGTACTTC.

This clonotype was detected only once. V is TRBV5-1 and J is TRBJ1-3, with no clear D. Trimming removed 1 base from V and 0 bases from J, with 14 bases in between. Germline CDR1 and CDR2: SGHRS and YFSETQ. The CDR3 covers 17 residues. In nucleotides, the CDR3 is TGCGCCAGCAGCTTGAGTCCCAGCAGGTCCTCTGGAAACACCATATATTTT. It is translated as CASSLSPSRSSGNTIYF.

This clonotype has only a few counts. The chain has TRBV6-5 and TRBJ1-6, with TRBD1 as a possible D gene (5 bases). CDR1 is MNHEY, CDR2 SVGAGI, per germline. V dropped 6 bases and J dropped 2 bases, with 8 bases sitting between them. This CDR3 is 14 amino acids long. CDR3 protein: CASRPTAYNSPLHF. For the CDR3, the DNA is TGTGCCAGCAGGCCGACAGCCTATAATTCACCCCTCCACTTT.

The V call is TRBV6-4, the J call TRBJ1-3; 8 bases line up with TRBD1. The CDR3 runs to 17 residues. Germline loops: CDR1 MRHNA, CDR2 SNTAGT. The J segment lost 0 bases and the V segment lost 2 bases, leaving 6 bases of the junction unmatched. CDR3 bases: TGTGCCAGCAGTGACGGGACAGGCGGGGTCTCTGGAAACACCATATATTTT. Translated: CASSDGTGGVSGNTIYF.

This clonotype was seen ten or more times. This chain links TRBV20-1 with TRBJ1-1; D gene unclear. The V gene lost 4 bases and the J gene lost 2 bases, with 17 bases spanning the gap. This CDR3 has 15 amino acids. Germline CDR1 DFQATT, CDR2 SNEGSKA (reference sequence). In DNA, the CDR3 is TGCAGTGCTATAACAGTGCACCAGATAAACACTGAAGCTTTCTTT. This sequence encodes CSAITVHQINTEAFF.

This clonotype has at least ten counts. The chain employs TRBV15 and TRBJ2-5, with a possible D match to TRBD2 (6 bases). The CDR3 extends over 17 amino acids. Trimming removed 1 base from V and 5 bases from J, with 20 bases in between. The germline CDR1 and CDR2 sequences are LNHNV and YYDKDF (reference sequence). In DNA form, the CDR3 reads TGTGCCACCAGCAGAGCTTTAGGAGCGGGTATAGACGAGACCCAGTACTTC. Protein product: CATSRALGAGIDETQYF.

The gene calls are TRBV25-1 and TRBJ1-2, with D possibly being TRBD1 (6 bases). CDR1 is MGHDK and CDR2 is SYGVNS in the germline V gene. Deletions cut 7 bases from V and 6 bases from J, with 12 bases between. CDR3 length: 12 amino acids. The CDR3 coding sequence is TGTGCCAGCACCCGAGGGGGGAATGGCTACACCTTC. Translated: CASTRGGNGYTF.

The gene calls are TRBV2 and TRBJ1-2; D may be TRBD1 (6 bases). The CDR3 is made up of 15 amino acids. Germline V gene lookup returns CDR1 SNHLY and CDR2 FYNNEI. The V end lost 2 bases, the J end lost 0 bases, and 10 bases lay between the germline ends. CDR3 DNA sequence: TGTGCCAGCAGTGAAAGGGACATCGCTAACTATGGCTACACCTTC. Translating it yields CASSERDIANYGYTF.

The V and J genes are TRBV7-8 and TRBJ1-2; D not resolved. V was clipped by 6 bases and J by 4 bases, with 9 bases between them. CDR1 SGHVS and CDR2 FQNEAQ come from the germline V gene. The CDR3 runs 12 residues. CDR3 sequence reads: CASSYDLYGYTF. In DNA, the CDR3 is TGTGCCAGCAGTTACGATCTCTATGGCTACACCTTC.

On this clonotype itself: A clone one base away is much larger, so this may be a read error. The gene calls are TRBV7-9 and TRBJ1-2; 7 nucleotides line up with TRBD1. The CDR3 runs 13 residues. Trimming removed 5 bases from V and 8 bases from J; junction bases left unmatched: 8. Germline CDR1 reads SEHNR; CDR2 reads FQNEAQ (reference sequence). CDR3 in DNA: TGTGCCAGCAGCCACCGGGACAGTCTAGGCTACACCTTC. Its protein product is CASSHRDSLGYTF. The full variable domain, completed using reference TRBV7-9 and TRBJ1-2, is DTGVSQNPRHKITKRGQNVTFRCDPISEHNRLYWYRQTLGQGPEFLTYFQNEAQLEKSRLLSDRFSAERPKGSFSTLEIQRTEQGDSAMYLCASSHRDSLGYTFGSGTRLTVV.

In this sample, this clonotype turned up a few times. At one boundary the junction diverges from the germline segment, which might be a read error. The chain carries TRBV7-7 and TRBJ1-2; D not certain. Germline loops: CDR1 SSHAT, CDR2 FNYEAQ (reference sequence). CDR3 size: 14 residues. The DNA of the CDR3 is TGTGCTAGCAGCCCCAGCGGGAACGCCGTTGGCTACACCTTC. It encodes CASSPSGNAVGYTF.

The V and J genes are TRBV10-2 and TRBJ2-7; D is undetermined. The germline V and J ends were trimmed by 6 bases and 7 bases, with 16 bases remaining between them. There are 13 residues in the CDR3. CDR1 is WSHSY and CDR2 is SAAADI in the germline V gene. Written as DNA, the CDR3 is TGCGCCAGCAGGCACAGAAATGGCTATGAGCAGTACTTC. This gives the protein CASRHRNGYEQYF.

Written as DNA, the CDR3 is TGTGCCTGGAGTGGGGACTCCAATTCACCCCTCCACTTT. It is translated as CAWSGDSNSPLHF. V gene TRBV30 combines with J gene TRBJ1-6; TRBD1 might be the D (5 bases). The CDR3 length is 13 residues. Germline V lookup: CDR1 GTSNPN, CDR2 SVGIG (reference sequence). The V gene lost 1 base and the J gene lost 7 bases, with 8 bases spanning the gap.

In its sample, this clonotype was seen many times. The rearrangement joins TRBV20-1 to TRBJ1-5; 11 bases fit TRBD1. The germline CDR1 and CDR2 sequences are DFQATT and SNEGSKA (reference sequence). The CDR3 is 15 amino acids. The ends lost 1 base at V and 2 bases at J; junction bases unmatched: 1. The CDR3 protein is CSARGTGGGNQPQHF. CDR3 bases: TGCAGTGCTAGAGGGACAGGGGGCGGCAATCAGCCCCAGCATTTT.

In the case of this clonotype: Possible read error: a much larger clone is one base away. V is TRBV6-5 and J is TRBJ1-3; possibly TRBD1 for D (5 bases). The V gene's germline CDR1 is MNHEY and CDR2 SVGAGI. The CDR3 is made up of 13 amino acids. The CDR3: CAISYQGGNTIYF. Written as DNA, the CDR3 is TGTGCCATCAGTTACCAGGGCGGAAACACCATATATTTT.

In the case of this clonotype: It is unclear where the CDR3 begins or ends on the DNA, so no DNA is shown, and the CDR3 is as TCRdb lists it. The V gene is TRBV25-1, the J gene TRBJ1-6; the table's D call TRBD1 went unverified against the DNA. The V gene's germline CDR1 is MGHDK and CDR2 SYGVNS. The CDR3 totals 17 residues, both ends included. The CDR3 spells CACSARGATGDNSPLHF.

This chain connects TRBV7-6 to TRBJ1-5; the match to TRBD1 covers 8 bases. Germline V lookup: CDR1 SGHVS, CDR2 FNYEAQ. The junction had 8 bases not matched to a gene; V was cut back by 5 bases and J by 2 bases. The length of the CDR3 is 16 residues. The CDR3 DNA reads TGTGCCAGCAGCAAGAGGACAGGGAAGGGCAATCAGCCCCAGCATTTT. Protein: CASSKRTGKGNQPQHF. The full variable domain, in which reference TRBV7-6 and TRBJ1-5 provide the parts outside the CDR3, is GAGVSQSPRYKVTKRGQDVALRCDPISGHVSLYWYRQALGQGPEFLTYFNYEAQQDKSGLPNDRFSAERPEGSISTLTIQRTEQRDSAMYRCASSKRTGKGNQPQHFGDGTRLSIL.

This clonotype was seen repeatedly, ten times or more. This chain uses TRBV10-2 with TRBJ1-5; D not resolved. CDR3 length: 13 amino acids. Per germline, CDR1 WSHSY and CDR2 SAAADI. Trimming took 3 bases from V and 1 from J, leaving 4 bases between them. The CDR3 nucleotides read TGCGCCAGCAGTGACGCGAGCAATCAGCCCCAGCATTTT. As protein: CASSDASNQPQHF.

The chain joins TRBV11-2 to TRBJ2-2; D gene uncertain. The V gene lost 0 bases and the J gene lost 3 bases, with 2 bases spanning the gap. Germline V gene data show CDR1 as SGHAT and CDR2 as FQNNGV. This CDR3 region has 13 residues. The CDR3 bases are TGTGCCAGCAGCTTAGAGGACACCGGGGAGCTGTTTTTT. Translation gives CASSLEDTGELFF. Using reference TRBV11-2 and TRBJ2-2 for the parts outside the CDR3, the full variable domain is EAGVAQSPRYKIIEKRQSVAFWCNPISGHATLYWYQQILGQGPKLLIQFQNNGVVDDSQLPKDRFSAERLKGVDSTLKIQPAKLEDSAVYLCASSLEDTGELFFGEGSRLTVL.

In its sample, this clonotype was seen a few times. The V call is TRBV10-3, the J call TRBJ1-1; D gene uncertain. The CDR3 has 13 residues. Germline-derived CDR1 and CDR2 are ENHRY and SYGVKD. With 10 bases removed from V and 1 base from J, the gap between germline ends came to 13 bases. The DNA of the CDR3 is TGTGCCAGCACCCCCCAGCCGAACACTGAAGCTTTCTTT. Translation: CASTPQPNTEAFF.